A single TCR beta chain is shown here with its context. The protocol was immunoSEQ multiplex PCR, while the TCRdb copy is restricted to in-frame clones and leaves out a portion. This sample has about 73,000 clones, with 93% found just once. These data originate in a study of technical replicates of blood from several donors. Sequenced material: T cells isolated from PBMCs. This TCR was sampled from a human donor in good health.

The CDR3 bases are TGCGCCAGCAGCCTAACAGGCCCGATGAACACTGAAGCTTTCTTT. This sequence encodes CASSLTGPMNTEAFF. The gene calls are TRBV5-1 and TRBJ1-1; TRBD1 might be the D (5 bases). This CDR3 has 15 amino acids. Germline V gene lookup returns CDR1 SGHRS and CDR2 YFSETQ. The V and J ends lost 4 bases and 0 bases respectively, with 13 bases between them.